This record concerns one T cell receptor beta chain sequence. Its antigen is not known. TCRdb ran MiXCR on the PCR reads and lists one entry per CDR3 protein. The sample holds tens of thousands of distinct CDR3 sequences, 20% to 25% seen once. This entry belongs to a study of molecular identifiers for immune sequencing clone quantification. Overall study findings and caveats: A single cell's spiked Jurkat TCR RNA was reportedly detectable among roughly 1 million naive cells.

Trimming took 3 bases from V and 2 from J, leaving 5 bases between them. There are 12 residues in the CDR3. Naive CD8 library inputs spanned about 17,000 to 1,100,000 sorted cells and 10%, 30% or 50% RNA. Sequencing input: naive CD8+ T cells from blood, with Jurkat cell RNA spiked in. The subset is: FACS-sorted CD8+CD4-CCR7+CD45RA+ naive T cells. V usage is TRBV12-3 or TRBV12-4 and J usage is TRBJ2-7, with D uncertain. The sequence came from a human donor in good health. Some libraries in this study had Jurkat cell RNA spiked in. The CDR3: CASSFAPYEQYF. CDR3 coding DNA: TGTGCCAGCAGTTTTGCCCCCTACGAGCAGTACTTC.